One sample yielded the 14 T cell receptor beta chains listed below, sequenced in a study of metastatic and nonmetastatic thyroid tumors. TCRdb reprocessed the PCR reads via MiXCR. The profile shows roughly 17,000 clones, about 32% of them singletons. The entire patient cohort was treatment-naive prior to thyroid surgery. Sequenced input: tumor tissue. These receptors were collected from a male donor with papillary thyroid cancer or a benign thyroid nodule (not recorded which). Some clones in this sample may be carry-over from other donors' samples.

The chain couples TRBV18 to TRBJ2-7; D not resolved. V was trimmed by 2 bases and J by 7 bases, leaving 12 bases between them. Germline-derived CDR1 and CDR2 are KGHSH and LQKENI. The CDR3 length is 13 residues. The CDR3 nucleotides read TGTGCCAGCTCACCAGTCTCCGTTAGGGAGCAGTACTTC. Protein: CASSPVSVREQYF.

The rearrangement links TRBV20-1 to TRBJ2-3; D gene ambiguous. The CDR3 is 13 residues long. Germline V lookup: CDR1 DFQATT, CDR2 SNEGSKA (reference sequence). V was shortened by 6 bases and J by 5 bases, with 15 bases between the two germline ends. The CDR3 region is CSAGPEIRDTQYF. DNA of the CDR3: TGCAGTGCCGGGCCCGAGATAAGAGATACGCAGTATTTT.

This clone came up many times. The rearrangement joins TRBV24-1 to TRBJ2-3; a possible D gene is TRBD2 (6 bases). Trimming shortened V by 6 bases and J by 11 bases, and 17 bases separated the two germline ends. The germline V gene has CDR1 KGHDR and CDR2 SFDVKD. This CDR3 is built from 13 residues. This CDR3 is CATSTEAGRKQYF. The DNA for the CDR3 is TGTGCCACCAGTACCGAGGCGGGACGGAAGCAGTATTTT.

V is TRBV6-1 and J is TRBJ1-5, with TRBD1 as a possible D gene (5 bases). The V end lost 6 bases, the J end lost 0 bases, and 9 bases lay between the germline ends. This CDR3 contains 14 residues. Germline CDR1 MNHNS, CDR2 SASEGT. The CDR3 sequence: CASRTGYSNQPQHF. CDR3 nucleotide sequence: TGTGCCAGCAGAACAGGTTATAGCAATCAGCCCCAGCATTTT.

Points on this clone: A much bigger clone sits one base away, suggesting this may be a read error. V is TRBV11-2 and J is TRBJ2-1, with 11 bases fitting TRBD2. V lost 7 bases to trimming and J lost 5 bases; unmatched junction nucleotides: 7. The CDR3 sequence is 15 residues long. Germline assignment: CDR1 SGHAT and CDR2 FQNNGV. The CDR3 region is CASIRGTSGNNEQFF. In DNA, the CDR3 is TGTGCCAGCATCCGCGGGACTAGCGGAAACAATGAGCAGTTCTTC.

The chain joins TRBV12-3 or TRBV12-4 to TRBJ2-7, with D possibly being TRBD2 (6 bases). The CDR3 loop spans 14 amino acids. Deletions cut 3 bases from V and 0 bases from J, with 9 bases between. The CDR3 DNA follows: TGTGCCAGCAGTTTCGGGACTTTCTCCTACGAGCAGTACTTC. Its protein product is CASSFGTFSYEQYF.

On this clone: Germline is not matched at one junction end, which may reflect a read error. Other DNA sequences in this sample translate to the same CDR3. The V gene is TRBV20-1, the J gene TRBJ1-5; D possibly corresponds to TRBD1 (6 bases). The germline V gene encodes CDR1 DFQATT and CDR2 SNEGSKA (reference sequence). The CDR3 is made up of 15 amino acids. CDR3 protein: CSAYRTGRGNQPQHF. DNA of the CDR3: TGCAGTGCTTACCGCACAGGGAGGGGCAATCAGCCCCAACATTTT.

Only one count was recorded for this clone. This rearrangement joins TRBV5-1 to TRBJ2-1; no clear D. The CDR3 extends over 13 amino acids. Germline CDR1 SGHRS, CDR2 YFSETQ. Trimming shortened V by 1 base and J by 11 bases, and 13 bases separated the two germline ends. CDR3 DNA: TGCGCCAGCAGCTTGTGGCTCGGCACCAAGCAGTTCTTC. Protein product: CASSLWLGTKQFF.

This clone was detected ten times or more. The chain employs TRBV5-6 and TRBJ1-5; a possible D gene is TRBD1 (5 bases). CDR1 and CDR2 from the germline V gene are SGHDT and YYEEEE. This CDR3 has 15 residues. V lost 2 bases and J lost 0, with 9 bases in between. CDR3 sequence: CASSLRGYSNQPQHF. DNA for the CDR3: TGTGCCAGCAGCTTAAGGGGATATAGCAATCAGCCCCAGCATTTT.

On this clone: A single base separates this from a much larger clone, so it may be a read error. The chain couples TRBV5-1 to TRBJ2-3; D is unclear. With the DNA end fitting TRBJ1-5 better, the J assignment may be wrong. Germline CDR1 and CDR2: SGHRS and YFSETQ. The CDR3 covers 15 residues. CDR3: CASGRAGDGPDTQHF. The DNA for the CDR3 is TGCGCCAGTGGACGCGCGGGAGATGGCCCAGATACGCAGCATTTT.

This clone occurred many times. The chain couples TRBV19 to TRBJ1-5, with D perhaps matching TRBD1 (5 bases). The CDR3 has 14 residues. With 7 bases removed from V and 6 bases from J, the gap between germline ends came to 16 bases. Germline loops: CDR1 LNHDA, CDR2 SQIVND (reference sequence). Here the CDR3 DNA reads TGTGCCAGTACTCGAGCCCCTGGGGGTCAGCCCCAGCATTTT. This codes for CASTRAPGGQPQHF.

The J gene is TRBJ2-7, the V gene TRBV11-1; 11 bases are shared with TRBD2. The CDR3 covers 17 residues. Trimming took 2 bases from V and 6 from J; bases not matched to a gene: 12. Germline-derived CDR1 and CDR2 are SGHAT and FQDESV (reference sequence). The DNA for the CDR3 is TGTGCCAGCAGCTTATCCGTTGGGACTAGCGGCGCAAGCGAGCAGTACTTC. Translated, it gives CASSLSVGTSGASEQYF.

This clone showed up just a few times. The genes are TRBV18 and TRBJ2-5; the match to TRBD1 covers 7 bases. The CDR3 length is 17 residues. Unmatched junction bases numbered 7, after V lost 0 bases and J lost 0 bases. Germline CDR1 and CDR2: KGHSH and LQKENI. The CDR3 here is CASSPPRSGQYQETQYF. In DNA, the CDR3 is TGTGCCAGCTCACCACCTCGATCGGGACAGTACCAAGAGACCCAGTACTTC.

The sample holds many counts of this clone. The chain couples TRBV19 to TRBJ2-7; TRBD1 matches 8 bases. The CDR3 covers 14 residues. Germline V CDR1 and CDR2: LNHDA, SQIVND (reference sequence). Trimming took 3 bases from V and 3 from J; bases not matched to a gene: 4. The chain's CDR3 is CASSIGQGGYEQYF. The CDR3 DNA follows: TGTGCCAGTAGTATTGGACAGGGTGGCTACGAGCAGTACTTC.